The text below deals with one T cell receptor beta chain. Its cognate antigen is unknown. This specimen comes from a study of blood T cell dynamics during melanoma immunotherapy. Overall study: Metastatic melanoma patients received first-line pembrolizumab or nivolumab plus ipilimumab.

Study-wide points: At W3, later disease-control patients showed bifurcated PBMC repertoire changes, unlike progressors. Whether repertoire-driving clones were melanoma-specific could not be determined.

Generated by immunoSEQ multiplex PCR, the TCRdb table keeps only in-frame clones and is missing some. Of over 20,000 clones listed, just under 90% are singletons. Stated time point: pre-treatment baseline. Apart from two fast progressors, RECIST 1.1 response was judged 12 weeks post-infusion. Germline V gene lookup returns CDR1 LNHDA and CDR2 SQIVND (reference sequence). The CDR3 is 13 residues long. J gave up 2 bases and V 7 bases, and 5 bases lay outside the gene matches. The material was blood, obtained from a patient treated with checkpoint blockade. This clonotype originated in a human donor with melanoma. The chain links TRBV19 to TRBJ2-7; 7 bases are a match to TRBD1. The CDR3 reads CASKLTGTYEQYF. The CDR3 DNA reads TGTGCCAGTAAACTGACAGGGACCTACGAGCAGTACTTC.